A selection of T cell receptor beta chains follows, all from one sample in a study of neoadjuvant anti-PD-1 for oral cavity cancer. The data were produced by immunoSEQ multiplex PCR, yet TCRdb's version contains in-frame clones alone and is incomplete. The table has 15,000 or so clones, 55% to 75% seen once. The sequencing here drew on PBMCs, taken before nivolumab (anti-PD-1) treatment. The receptors derive from a person aged 40 to 85 with oral cavity squamous cell carcinoma. CDR3s include the opening cysteine and the closing phenylalanine or tryptophan. Each record gives: V gene, clone size, D gene, J gene, CDR3 protein, CDR3 DNA. D genes are given only for firm matches. Some rows mark clone size as missing; the rest say once, few, many or name a class of expanded clone.

TRBV7-8	NA	NA	TRBJ2-5	CASSSGFRQRQETQYF	TGTGCCAGCAGCTCCGGATTCCGACAGCGCCAAGAGACCCAGTACTTC
TRBV10-1	few	NA	TRBJ1-5	CASSEHRDYQPQHF	TGCGCCAGCAGTGAGCACAGGGATTATCAGCCCCAGCATTTT
TRBV28	few	NA	TRBJ2-7	CASSQESYEQYF	TGTGCCAGCAGTCAGGAGTCCTACGAGCAGTACTTC
TRBV27	NA	NA	TRBJ2-2	CASAHGGGVTGELFF	TGTGCCAGCGCCCACGGCGGAGGGGTCACCGGGGAGCTGTTTTTT
TRBV29-1	NA	TRBD1	TRBJ2-2	CSVGGQGAGELFF	TGCAGCGTTGGGGGACAGGGGGCCGGGGAGCTGTTTTTT
TRBV20-1	once	NA	TRBJ1-2	CSARVSGYTF	TGCAGTGCTAGAGTCTCTGGCTACACCTTC
TRBV7-9	few	NA	TRBJ2-7	CASGRTLAYEQYF	TGTGCCAGCGGACGGACGCTTGCCTACGAGCAGTACTTC
TRBV29-1	NA	NA	TRBJ2-1	CSAPVRAITYNEQFF	TGCAGCGCCCCCGTTCGGGCTATTACCTACAATGAGCAGTTCTTC
TRBV30	NA	NA	TRBJ1-5	CAWRGRGRPSNQPQHF	TGTGCCTGGAGGGGCCGTGGCAGGCCCAGCAATCAGCCCCAGCATTTT
TRBV28	NA	NA	TRBJ1-2	CASSLEGVHGYTF	TGTGCCAGCAGTTTGGAGGGGGTGCATGGCTACACCTTC
TRBV27	NA	TRBD1	TRBJ1-1	CASSLFGEQGGRTEAFF	TGTGCCAGCAGTTTATTCGGTGAGCAGGGGGGGAGGACTGAAGCTTTCTTT